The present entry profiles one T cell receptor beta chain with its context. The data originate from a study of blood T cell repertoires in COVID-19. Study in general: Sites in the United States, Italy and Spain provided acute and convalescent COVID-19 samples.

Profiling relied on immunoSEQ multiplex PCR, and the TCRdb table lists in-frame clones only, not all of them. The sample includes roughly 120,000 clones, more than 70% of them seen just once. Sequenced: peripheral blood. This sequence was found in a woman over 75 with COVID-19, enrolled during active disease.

Here the CDR3 reads CASSDPLPGGYTF. The DNA for the CDR3 is TGTGCCAGCAGTGATCCTCTCCCGGGTGGCTACACCTTC. The rearrangement links TRBV6-1 to TRBJ1-2; D call uncertain. CDR1 and CDR2 (germline): MNHNS, SASEGT. CDR3 length: 13 amino acids. Trimming took 3 bases from V and 7 from J, leaving 12 bases between them.